This T cell receptor beta chain is drawn from a study of T cell changes during pregnancy in multiple sclerosis. Only in-frame clones appear in the TCRdb table, and some are missing; sequencing was by immunoSEQ multiplex PCR. This sample has around 95,000 clones, with roughly nine tenths found just once. The sequence was obtained from a female donor in good health, enrolled as a control in a pregnancy study. The specimen was peripheral blood, collected after pregnancy.

The CDR3 reads CASSTRTVPYEQYF. The CDR3 bases are TGCGCCAGCAGCACCCGGACAGTTCCCTACGAGCAGTACTTC. This chain joins TRBV5-1 and TRBJ2-7; D possibly corresponds to TRBD1 (6 bases). CDR1 is SGHRS, CDR2 YFSETQ, per germline. Deletions cut 4 bases from V and 2 bases from J, with 13 bases between. The CDR3 has 14 residues.